Listed here is a single T cell receptor (beta chain). Its specificity is unknown. The record originates from a study of T-cell memory formation after mild COVID-19. Study conclusions and caveats: CD4+ contracting clones lay mainly in CM and EM, CD8+ ones in EMRA.

The V end was cut by 6 bases, the J end by 1 base, with 12 bases between. This CDR3 region has 14 residues. Germline V gene sequence: CDR1 SGHTA, CDR2 FQGTGA. 5'RACE with constant-segment primers yielded barcoded, UMI-tagged TCR alpha and TCR beta cDNA libraries. TCRdb re-called the 5' RACE reads with MiXCR, one entry per CDR3 protein. Of under 600,000 distinct CDR3 sequences in the sample, about 20% were seen once. The specimen sequenced was PBMCs or a T cell subset sorted from them (not recorded which). V is TRBV7-3 and J is TRBJ1-1; weak D call: TRBD1 (5 bases). This clonotype was sampled from an adult woman who had mild COVID-19 (a few samples of this study predate the infection). Cell type and time point are not known. In nucleotides, the CDR3 is TGTGCCAGCAGTTTCGGGACTCCGAACACTGAAGCTTTCTTT. Its translation: CASSFGTPNTEAFF.